This TCR beta chain was captured by sequencing in a study of blood T cell repertoires in COVID-19 (dated by TCRdb to 2018 to 2020). Study-wide context: Samples from collaborators originated in the United States, Italy and Spain and spanned both the acute and convalescent phases of COVID-19. The repertoires were released in a freely available public database meant as a resource for research on the immune response to SARS-CoV-2. Subjects who had been exposed to COVID-19, were actively infected with it, or had recovered from it provided the deeply sampled blood TCRbeta repertoires that made up the dataset. The material from the prospective study consisted of cDNA or gDNA derived from T cells, B-cell-depleted T cells, or PBMCs. Where available, HLA class I and class II types were obtained from metadata supplied by the sample provider rather than from assay-based typing. Sample metadata almost always included a de-identified subject ID, COVID-19 status, age in years and sex. Samples were obtained from the ongoing ImmuneRACE study (first 160 participants) and from 1,000 to 1,500 subjects provided by 6 global collaborators. Here is what the overall study found, with its caveats: The amount of clinical and demographic metadata varied by source and participant and was provided uncurated.

The immunoSEQ Assay, a bias-controlled multiplex PCR, was used to amplify TCRbeta CDR3 regions from genomic DNA. Per the original workflow: The number of nucleated cells in each sample was estimated by amplification of reference gene primers within the assay. Sequence reads were collapsed and filtered to measure the absolute abundance of every unique TCRbeta CDR3 rearrangement. For each sample, productive Simpson clonality was calculated as the square root of Simpson's diversity index over productive rearrangements. TCRdb limited this immuneACCESS table to in-frame rearrangements with V and J called. A share of clones is missing; checked studies link under half to unresolved V genes, and the rest is unexplained. V and J calls and clone size are as listed in that table; D and trimming were resolved from the DNA. In all, the sample holds about 480,000 clones, and 87% of those were seen once. The leading ten clones occupy over 1.5% of the sample.

The germline V gene (reference sequence) sets CDR1 to SEHNR and CDR2 to FQNEAQ. The CDR3 runs 15 residues from the cysteine to the phenylalanine. Just the 45-base CDR3 DNA is kept, in frame starting at base 1. A distance of 12 bases separates the germline ends of V and J, which lose 2 bases and 1 base respectively. Notes on this clone: Which antigen it targets is not known. There are no base qualities to consult, and no much larger clone falls within one base.

Participants in the prospective study were aged about 18 to 95 years, lived in more than 20 United States geographic areas, and enrolled through a virtual design. In the prospective study, cohorts were assigned on the basis of participant-reported clinical history obtained from a screening survey and a study questionnaire. Each participant in the prospective study had whole blood, serum and a nasopharyngeal or oropharyngeal swab collected by mobile phlebotomists. Additional blood draws and questionnaires over an approximately 2-month period could optionally be provided by prospective study participants. Before DNA extraction, blood samples from the prospective study were shipped at room temperature or frozen.

Sequencing used PBMCs or T cells enriched from blood (not recorded which). The clonotype was recovered from a woman aged 18 to 35 with acute COVID-19. The chain employs TRBV7-9 and TRBJ2-7; TRBD1 is possibly the D segment (5 matching bases). The DNA reads TGTGCCAGCAGCTTAAGTTGGGGCGAGTCCTACGAGCAGTACTTC. This is translated as CASSLSWGESYEQYF.